This T cell receptor (beta chain) was recovered during a study of tumor-infiltrating lymphocytes in primary liver carcinoma. Study background: These patients were men and women whose ages were 30 to 69 years.

The source of the blood RNA was unsorted whole blood, and germline DNA was extracted as well. Priming with a constant-region primer yielded TCR beta cDNA from roughly 490 ng total RNA. ARM-PCR was slightly modified, and three nested multiplex PCR rounds with it gave rise to the TCR beta libraries. The study ran its first two PCR rounds for nine to eleven cycles each, using TRBV1-TRBV30 forward primers and a C-beta reverse primer. Each CDR3 protein is one row after TCRdb ran MiXCR on the multiplex PCR reads. The repertoire holds hundreds of thousands of distinct CDR3 sequences, with nearly 60% as singletons. CDR3 length: 15 amino acids. Trimming removed 5 bases from V and 5 bases from J; junction bases left unmatched: 7. This clonotype was recorded at least ten times.

The material sequenced was peripheral blood. The chain recombines TRBV12-3 or TRBV12-4 with TRBJ2-7, with TRBD2 identical over 12 bases. The source of this sequence is a woman aged 25 to 45 with primary liver carcinoma and hepatitis B virus infection. The CDR3 loop reads CASSLTSGSIDEQYF. DNA of the CDR3: TGTGCCAGCAGTCTGACTAGCGGGAGTATAGACGAGCAGTACTTC.